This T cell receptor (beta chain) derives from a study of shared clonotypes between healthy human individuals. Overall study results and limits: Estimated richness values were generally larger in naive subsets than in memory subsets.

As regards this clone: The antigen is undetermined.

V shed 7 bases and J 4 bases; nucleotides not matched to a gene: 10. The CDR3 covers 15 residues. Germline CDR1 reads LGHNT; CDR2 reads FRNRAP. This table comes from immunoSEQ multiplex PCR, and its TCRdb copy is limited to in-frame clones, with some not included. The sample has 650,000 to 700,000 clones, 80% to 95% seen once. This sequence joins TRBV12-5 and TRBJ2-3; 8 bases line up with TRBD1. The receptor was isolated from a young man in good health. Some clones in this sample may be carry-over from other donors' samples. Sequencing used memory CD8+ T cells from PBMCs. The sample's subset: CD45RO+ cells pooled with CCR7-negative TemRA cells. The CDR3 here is CASAESTGAADTQYF. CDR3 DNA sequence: TGTGCTAGTGCCGAATCGACAGGGGCGGCAGATACGCAGTATTTT.